A selection of T cell receptor beta chains follows, all from one sample in a study of CD8+ T cells in alopecia areata. Method: immunoSEQ multiplex PCR; TCRdb's copy keeps in-frame clones and lacks some. The sample lists 110,000 to 150,000 clones, roughly 61% occurring once. The sequenced sample was CD4+ T cells sorted from blood, obtained at week 0. The source is a human donor with alopecia areata. The CDR3 runs from the conserved cysteine through the conserved F or W. The D gene is left open where the match is weak. Size tells how often a clone was seen (once, few, many) or the class of an expanded clone, and some rows leave it out.

CDR3 protein,CDR3 DNA,clone size,D gene,V gene,J gene
CATSRAHGELFF,TGTGCCACCAGCAGAGCTCACGGGGAGCTGTTTTTT,few,NA,TRBV15,TRBJ2-2
CATSVGSGLGADTQYF,TGTGCCACCAGCGTAGGATCGGGACTAGGGGCAGATACGCAGTATTTT,NA,TRBD2,TRBV15,TRBJ2-3
CASSPQGSGANVLTF,TGTGCCAGCTCACCACAAGGGTCTGGGGCCAACGTCCTGACTTTC,NA,NA,TRBV18,TRBJ2-6
CASSLAEAGVTDTQYF,TGCGCCAGCAGCTTGGCCGAAGCGGGGGTAACAGATACGCAGTATTTT,NA,TRBD2,TRBV5-1,TRBJ2-3
CASSQGRLANIQYF,TGTGCCAGCAGCCAAGGCAGGCTAGCAAACATTCAGTACTTC,few,NA,TRBV14,TRBJ2-4
CAISTSGTDTQYF,TGTGCCATCAGTACTAGCGGCACAGATACGCAGTATTTT,NA,TRBD2,TRBV10-3,TRBJ2-3
CASSSLGAGVNTEAFF,TGTGCCAGCAGCAGTTTGGGGGCCGGGGTGAACACTGAAGCTTTCTTT,few,NA,TRBV11-3,TRBJ1-1
CASSLSPGQKAFF,TGTGCCAGCAGCCTGTCTCCGGGACAGAAAGCTTTCTTT,NA,TRBD1,TRBV7-2,TRBJ1-1
CASSLIQGEYEQYF,TGTGCCAGCAGCTTAATACAGGGAGAGTACGAGCAGTACTTC,NA,NA,TRBV7-2,TRBJ2-7
CASSLGTGGDQPQHF,TGCGCCAGCAGCTTGGGGACAGGGGGCGATCAGCCCCAGCATTTT,NA,TRBD1,TRBV5-1,TRBJ1-5
CASELGAPNTGELFF,TGCGCCAGTGAGCTGGGGGCCCCGAACACCGGGGAGCTGTTTTTT,NA,NA,TRBV5-1,TRBJ2-2
CASSLGTEYEQYF,TGTGCCAGCAGCTTGGGGACAGAGTACGAGCAGTACTTC,NA,NA,TRBV5-4,TRBJ2-7
CASSGGLFTDTQYF,TGTGCCAGCAGTGGCGGACTATTCACAGATACGCAGTATTTT,few,NA,TRBV2,TRBJ2-3
CAWSVDKMSSGNTIYF,TGTGCCTGGAGTGTAGACAAGATGAGCTCTGGAAACACCATATATTTT,few,NA,TRBV30,TRBJ1-3
CASSLVLAGGVGETQYF,TGTGCCAGCAGCTTAGTCCTAGCGGGGGGGGTTGGAGAGACCCAGTACTTC,few,TRBD2,TRBV7-2,TRBJ2-5
CASSPTGISSYNEQFF,TGTGCCAGCAGCCCGACAGGGATAAGCTCCTACAATGAGCAGTTCTTC,few,TRBD1,TRBV7-9,TRBJ2-1
CAWSVVVGASGYTF,TGTGCCTGGAGTGTAGTTGTGGGGGCGAGCGGCTACACCTTC,NA,NA,TRBV30,TRBJ1-2
CAWSPRAVYGYTF,TGTGCCTGGAGTCCCCGGGCGGTATATGGCTACACCTTC,NA,NA,TRBV30,TRBJ1-2
CASTESYGYTF,TGTGCCAGCACCGAGAGCTATGGCTACACCTTC,NA,NA,TRBV2,TRBJ1-2
CASSLVGDSTDTQYF,TGCGCCAGCAGCTTGGTGGGTGACAGCACAGATACGCAGTATTTT,NA,NA,TRBV5-1,TRBJ2-3
CASSLTRGADIQYF,TGTGCCAGCAGTTTGACCCGGGGGGCGGACATTCAGTACTTC,few,NA,TRBV5-6,TRBJ2-4
CASSEQHRGFYEQYF,TGTGCCAGCAGTGAACAACACAGGGGTTTCTACGAGCAGTACTTC,NA,TRBD1,TRBV25-1,TRBJ2-7
CASSYRGPASETQYF,TGTGCCAGCAGTTACCGGGGCCCCGCCTCGGAGACCCAGTACTTC,NA,NA,TRBV6-5,TRBJ2-5
CASSYGEGRETQYF,TGTGCCAGCAGTTACGGGGAGGGGAGAGAGACCCAGTACTTC,NA,TRBD2,TRBV6-7,TRBJ2-5
CASQWSSYNEQFF,TGTGCCAGCCAATGGAGCTCCTACAATGAGCAGTTCTTC,NA,NA,TRBV6-1,TRBJ2-1
CASSPRGLAGGNEQFF,TGTGCCAGCAGCCCTCGGGGGCTAGCGGGGGGGAATGAGCAGTTCTTC,NA,TRBD2,TRBV2,TRBJ2-1
CATRVAGQETQYF,TGTGCCACCCGCGTCGCGGGTCAAGAGACCCAGTACTTC,NA,NA,TRBV7-2,TRBJ2-5
CASSPRVNGGRSYGYTF,TGCGCCAGCAGTCCAAGGGTTAATGGGGGGCGAAGCTATGGCTACACCTTC,NA,NA,TRBV4-1,TRBJ1-2
CASSKGTASSYEQYF,TGTGCCAGCAGTAAGGGAACGGCGAGCTCCTACGAGCAGTACTTC,NA,NA,TRBV7-2,TRBJ2-7
CASSPNRNTEAFF,TGTGCCAGCTCACCAAATAGGAACACTGAAGCTTTCTTT,NA,NA,TRBV18,TRBJ1-1
CAWSVLPNTEAFF,TGTGCCTGGAGTGTACTGCCGAACACTGAAGCTTTCTTT,NA,NA,TRBV30,TRBJ1-1
CASSAGQGRTEAFF,TGTGCCAGCAGCGCGGGACAGGGGAGGACTGAAGCTTTCTTT,NA,TRBD1,TRBV9,TRBJ1-1
CASSPRARNSPLHF,TGTGCCAGCAGCCCTCGGGCCCGGAATTCACCCCTCCACTTT,few,NA,TRBV7-2,TRBJ1-6
CATSRDVGYEQYF,TGTGCCACCAGCAGAGATGTGGGCTACGAGCAGTACTTC,NA,NA,TRBV15,TRBJ2-7
CAWNAGGVRQYF,TGTGCCTGGAACGCGGGGGGCGTGAGGCAGTACTTC,NA,TRBD2,TRBV30,TRBJ2-7
CASSRAPLETQYF,TGTGCCAGCAGCCGTGCCCCTTTGGAGACCCAGTACTTC,NA,NA,TRBV11-2,TRBJ2-5
CAWSEDGPRRPLHF,TGTGCCTGGAGTGAAGACGGCCCGAGACGGCCCCTCCACTTT,NA,NA,TRBV30,TRBJ1-6
CASSEDTYEQFF,TGTGCCAGCAGTGAGGACACTTATGAGCAGTTCTTC,NA,NA,TRBV2,TRBJ2-1